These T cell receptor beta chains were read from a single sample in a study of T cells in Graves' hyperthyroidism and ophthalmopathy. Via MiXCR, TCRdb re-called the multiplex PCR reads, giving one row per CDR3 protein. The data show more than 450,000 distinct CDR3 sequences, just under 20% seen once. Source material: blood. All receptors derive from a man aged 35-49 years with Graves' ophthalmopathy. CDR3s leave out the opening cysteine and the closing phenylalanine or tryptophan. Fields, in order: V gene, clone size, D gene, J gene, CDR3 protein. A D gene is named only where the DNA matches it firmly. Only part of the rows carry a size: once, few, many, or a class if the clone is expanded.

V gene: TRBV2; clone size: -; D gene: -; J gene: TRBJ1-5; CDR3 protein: ASTHRDNQPQH
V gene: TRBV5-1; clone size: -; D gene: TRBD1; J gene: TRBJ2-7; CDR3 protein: ASSSTGTGHLEQY
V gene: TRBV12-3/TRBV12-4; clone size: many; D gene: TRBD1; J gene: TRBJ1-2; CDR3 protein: ASSPTGGAYGYT
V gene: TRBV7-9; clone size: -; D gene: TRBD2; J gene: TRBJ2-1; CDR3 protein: ASSFPLSGGHSYNEQF
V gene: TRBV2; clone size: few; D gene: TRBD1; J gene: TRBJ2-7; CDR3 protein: ASPLTGGLSYEQY
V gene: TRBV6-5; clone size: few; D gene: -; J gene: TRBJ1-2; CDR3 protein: ASSYSHFSDGYT
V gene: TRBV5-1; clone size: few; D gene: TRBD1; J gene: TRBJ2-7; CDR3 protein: ASSLDRGVDEQY
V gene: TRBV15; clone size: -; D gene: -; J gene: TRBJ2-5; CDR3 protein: ATSRAQETQY
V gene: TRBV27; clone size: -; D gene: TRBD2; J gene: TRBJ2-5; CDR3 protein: ASSSRLAGELRTQY
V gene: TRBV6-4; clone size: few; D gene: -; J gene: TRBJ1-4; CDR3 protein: ASSELRDSSNEKLF
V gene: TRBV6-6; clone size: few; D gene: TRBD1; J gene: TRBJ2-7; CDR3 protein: ASSYSGTGTYEQY
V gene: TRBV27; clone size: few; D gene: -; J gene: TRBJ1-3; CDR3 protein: ASSLIRFSGNTIY
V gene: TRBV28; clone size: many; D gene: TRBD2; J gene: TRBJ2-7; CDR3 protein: ASSLSGLAGVYEQY
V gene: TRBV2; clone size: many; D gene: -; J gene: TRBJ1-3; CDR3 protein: ASSATAPSTNTIY
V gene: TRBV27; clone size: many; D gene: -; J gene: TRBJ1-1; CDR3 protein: ASKTADEAF
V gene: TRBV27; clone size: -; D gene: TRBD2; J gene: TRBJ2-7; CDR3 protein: ASSKTSVYEQY